This T cell receptor beta chain was recorded in a study of PD-1 blockade in classical Hodgkin lymphoma. Overall study: Intravenous delivery of nivolumab at 3 mg/kg to patients occurred every 2 weeks.

Concerning this clone itself: Its antigen remains unknown. One junction end does not reproduce the germline sequence, and a read error may be involved. Other DNA sequences in this specimen translate into the identical CDR3.

Overall study results and limits: Lower baseline TCR diversity marked trial partial responders and progressors. Unlike CD8+ TCR diversity, which did not rise significantly by C4D1, CD4+ TCR diversity did. Causes of the repertoire differences remain undefined, possibly disease activity or prior therapy.

The assay was immunoSEQ multiplex PCR, and TCRdb's table has in-frame clones only and misses some. The profile shows roughly 20,000 clones, about nine tenths of them singletons. This CDR3 is built from 15 residues. The germline V gene has CDR1 SGHVS and CDR2 FNYEAQ. Brentuximab vedotin exposure varied, and every patient relapsed after autologous stem cell transplantation. This chain uses TRBV7-6 with TRBJ2-2, with 9 bases fitting TRBD1. This receptor was obtained from a human donor with classical Hodgkin lymphoma. The material was peripheral blood mononuclear cells (PBMCs), obtained before the second cycle of nivolumab. The CDR3 region is CASSPWTGDPGELFF. CDR3 in DNA: TGTGCCAGCAGCCCGTGGACAGGGGACCCCGGAGAGCTGTTTTTT. The full variable domain, completed using reference TRBV7-6 and TRBJ2-2, is GAGVSQSPRYKVTKRGQDVALRCDPISGHVSLYWYRQALGQGPEFLTYFNYEAQQDKSGLPNDRFSAERPEGSISTLTIQRTEQRDSAMYRCASSPWTGDPGELFFGEGSRLTVL.